Below are 6 T cell receptor beta chains sequenced from a single sample in a study of blood T cell repertoires in COVID-19. Using immunoSEQ multiplex PCR, the repertoire was profiled, and TCRdb retains in-frame clones only, with some absent. The profile shows a few hundred thousand clones, about 70% of them singletons. Sequencing was performed on peripheral blood. Source of these receptors: an elderly woman with acute or convalescent COVID-19.

The rearrangement links TRBV9 to TRBJ1-1, with a tentative D call TRBD1 (5 bases). The CDR3 runs 14 residues. Germline CDR1 reads SGDLS; CDR2 reads YYNGEE. V dropped 0 bases and J dropped 4 bases, with 10 bases sitting between them. The CDR3: CASSVAGGSTEAFF. CDR3 bases: TGTGCCAGCAGCGTAGCTGGGGGGAGCACTGAAGCTTTCTTT. Combining the CDR3 with reference TRBV9 and TRBJ1-1 gives the whole variable domain DSGVTQTPKHLITATGQRVTLRCSPRSGDLSVYWYQQSLDQGLQFLIQYYNGEERAKGNILERFSAQQFPDLHSELNLSSLELGDSALYFCASSVAGGSTEAFFGQGTRLTVV.

This clone was recorded a few times. This chain joins TRBV21-1 and TRBJ1-2; the table gives TRBD1 as D, unverified against the DNA. TRBV21-1 is reported as a pseudogene. CDR3 size: 16 residues. CDR3 sequence reads: CASSEGQGEWDYGYTF. The CDR3, as DNA: TGTGCCAGCAGCGAAGGACAGGGTGAGTGGGACTATGGCTACACCTTC.

This clone was counted between two and nine times. The rearrangement links TRBV7-2 to TRBJ1-5; D ambiguous. V was pared by 5 bases and J by 3 bases, with 11 bases between. CDR1 is SGHTA and CDR2 is FQGNSA in the germline V gene. This CDR3 spans 14 amino acids. CDR3 in amino acids: CASSEAQTNQPQHF. CDR3 DNA sequence: TGTGCCAGCAGCGAAGCGCAGACCAATCAGCCCCAGCATTTT.

This clone has a handful of counts. This CDR3 is also generated by other DNA sequences in the sample. The rearrangement uses TRBV18 and TRBJ2-5; 7 positions match TRBD2. V shed 0 bases, J shed 5 bases, and the junction held 3 bases outside the gene matches. Germline V gene data show CDR1 as KGHSH and CDR2 as LQKENI. The CDR3 is made up of 14 amino acids. CDR3 sequence: CASSPPGGVETQYF. CDR3 nucleotide sequence: TGTGCCAGCTCACCACCGGGAGGGGTCGAGACCCAGTACTTC.

The V and J genes are TRBV5-4 and TRBJ2-1; D gene uncertain. V was shortened by 8 bases and J by 8 bases, with 20 bases between the two germline ends. CDR3 length: 14 amino acids. CDR1 and CDR2 (germline): SGHNT, YYREEE (reference sequence). Here the CDR3 reads CASTPFGVYDEQFF. The CDR3 DNA reads as TGTGCCAGTACCCCCTTTGGAGTGTATGATGAGCAGTTCTTC.

The chain employs TRBV7-2 and TRBJ2-3, with D possibly matching TRBD2 (7 bases). The CDR3 spans 13 residues. Germline V gene lookup returns CDR1 SGHTA and CDR2 FQGNSA. The V and J ends lost 5 bases and 10 bases respectively, with 16 bases between them. The CDR3 DNA reads as TGTGCCAGCAGCCCCGGGGGCGGGGGAGCGCAGTATTTT. Translation: CASSPGGGGAQYF.